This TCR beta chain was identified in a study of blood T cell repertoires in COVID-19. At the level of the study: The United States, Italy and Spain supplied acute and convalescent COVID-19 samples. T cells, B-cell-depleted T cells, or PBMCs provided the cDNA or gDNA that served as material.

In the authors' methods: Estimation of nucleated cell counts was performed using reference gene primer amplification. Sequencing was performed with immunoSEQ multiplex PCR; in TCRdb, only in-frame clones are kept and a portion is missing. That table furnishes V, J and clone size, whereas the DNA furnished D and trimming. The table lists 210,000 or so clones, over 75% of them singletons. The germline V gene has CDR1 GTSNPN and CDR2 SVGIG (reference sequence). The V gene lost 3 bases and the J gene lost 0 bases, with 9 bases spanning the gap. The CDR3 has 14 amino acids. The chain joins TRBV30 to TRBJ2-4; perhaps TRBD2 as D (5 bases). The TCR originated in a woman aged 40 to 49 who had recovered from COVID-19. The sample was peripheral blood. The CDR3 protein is CAWSPGLAKNIQYF. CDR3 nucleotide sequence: TGTGCCTGGAGCCCGGGGTTAGCCAAAAACATTCAGTACTTC.